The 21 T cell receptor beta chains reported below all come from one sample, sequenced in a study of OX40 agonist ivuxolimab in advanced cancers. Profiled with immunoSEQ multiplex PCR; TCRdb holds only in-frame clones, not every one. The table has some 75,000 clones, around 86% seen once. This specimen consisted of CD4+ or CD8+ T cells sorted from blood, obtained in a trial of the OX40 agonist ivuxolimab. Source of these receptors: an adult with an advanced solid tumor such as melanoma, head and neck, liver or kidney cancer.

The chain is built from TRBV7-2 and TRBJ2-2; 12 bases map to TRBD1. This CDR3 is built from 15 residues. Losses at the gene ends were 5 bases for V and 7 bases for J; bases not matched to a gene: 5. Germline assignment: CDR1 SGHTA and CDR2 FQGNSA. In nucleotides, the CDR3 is TGTGCCAGCAGCCCGGGACAGGGGGCGATCGGGGAGCTGTTTTTT. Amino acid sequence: CASSPGQGAIGELFF.

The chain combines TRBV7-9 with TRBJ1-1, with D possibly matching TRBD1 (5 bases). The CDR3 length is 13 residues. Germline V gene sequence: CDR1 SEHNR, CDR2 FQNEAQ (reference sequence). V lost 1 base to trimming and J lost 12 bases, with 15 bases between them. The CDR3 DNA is TGTGCCAGCAGCTTAGTAGTAGGGGAGAAGCCTTTCTTT. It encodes CASSLVVGEKPFF.

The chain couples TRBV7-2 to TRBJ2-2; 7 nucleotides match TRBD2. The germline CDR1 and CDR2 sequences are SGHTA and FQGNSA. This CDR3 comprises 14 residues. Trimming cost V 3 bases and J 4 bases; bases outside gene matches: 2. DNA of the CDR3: TGTGCCAGCAGCTTGGGGGGGAGCACCGGGGAGCTGTTTTTT. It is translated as CASSLGGSTGELFF.

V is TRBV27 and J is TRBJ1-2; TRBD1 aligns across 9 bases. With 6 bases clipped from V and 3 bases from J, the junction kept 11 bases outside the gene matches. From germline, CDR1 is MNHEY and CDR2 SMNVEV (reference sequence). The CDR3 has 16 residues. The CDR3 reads CASRDPGQGRDYGYTF. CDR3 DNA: TGTGCCAGCAGGGACCCGGGACAGGGTAGAGACTATGGCTACACCTTC.

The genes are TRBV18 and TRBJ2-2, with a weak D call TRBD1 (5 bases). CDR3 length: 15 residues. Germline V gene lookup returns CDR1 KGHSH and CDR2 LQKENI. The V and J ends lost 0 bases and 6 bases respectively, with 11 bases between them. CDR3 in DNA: TGTGCCAGCTCACCACCTAAAGCAGGGTCCGGGGAGCTGTTTTTT. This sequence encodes CASSPPKAGSGELFF.

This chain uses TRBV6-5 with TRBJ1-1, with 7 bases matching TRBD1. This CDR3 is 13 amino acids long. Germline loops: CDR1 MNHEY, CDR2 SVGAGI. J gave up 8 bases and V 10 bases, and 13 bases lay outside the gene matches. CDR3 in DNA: TGTGCCATTACGAAGACAGGGACTACCGAAGCTTTCTTT. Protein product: CAITKTGTTEAFF.

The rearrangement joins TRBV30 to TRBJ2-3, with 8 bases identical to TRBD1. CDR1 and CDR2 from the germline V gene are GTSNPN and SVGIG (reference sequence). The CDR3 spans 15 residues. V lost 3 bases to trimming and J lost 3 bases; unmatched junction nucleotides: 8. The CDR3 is CAWRKQGGRTDTQYF. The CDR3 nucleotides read TGTGCCTGGAGGAAACAGGGGGGTAGAACAGATACGCAGTATTTT.

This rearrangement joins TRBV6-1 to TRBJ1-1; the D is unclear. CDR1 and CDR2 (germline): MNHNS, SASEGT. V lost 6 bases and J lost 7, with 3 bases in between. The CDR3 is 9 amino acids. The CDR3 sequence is CASSLEAFF. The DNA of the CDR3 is TGTGCCAGCAGCCTTGAAGCTTTCTTT.

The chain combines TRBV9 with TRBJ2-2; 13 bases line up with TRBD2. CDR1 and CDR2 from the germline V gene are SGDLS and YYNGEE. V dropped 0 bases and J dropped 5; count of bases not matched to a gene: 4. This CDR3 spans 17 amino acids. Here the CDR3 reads CASSVELAGGATGELFF. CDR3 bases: TGTGCCAGCAGCGTAGAACTAGCGGGAGGGGCGACCGGGGAGCTGTTTTTT.

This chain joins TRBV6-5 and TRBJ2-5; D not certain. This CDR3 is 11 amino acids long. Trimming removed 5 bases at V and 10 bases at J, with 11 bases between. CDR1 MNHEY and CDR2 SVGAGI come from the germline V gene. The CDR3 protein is CASSAGVGQYF. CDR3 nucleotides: TGTGCCAGCAGTGCCGGCGTAGGCCAGTACTTC.

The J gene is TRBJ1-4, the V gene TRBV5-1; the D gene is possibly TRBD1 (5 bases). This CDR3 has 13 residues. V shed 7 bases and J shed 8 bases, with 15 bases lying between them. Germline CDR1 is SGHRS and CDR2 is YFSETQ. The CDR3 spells CASQRDGLEKLFF. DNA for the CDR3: TGCGCCAGCCAAAGGGACGGATTAGAAAAACTGTTTTTT.

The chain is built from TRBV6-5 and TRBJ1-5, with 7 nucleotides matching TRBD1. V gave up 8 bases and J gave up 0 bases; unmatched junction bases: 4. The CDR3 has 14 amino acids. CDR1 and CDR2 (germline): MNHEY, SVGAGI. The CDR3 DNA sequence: TGTGCCAGCGGACAGGCGTATAGCAATCAGCCCCAGCATTTT. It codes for CASGQAYSNQPQHF.

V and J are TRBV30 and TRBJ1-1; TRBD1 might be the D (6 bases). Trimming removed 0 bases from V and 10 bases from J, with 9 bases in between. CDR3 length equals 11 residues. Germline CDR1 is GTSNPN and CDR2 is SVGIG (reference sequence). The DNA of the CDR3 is TGTGCCTGGAGTGTGGCCAGGGGAGCTTTCTTT. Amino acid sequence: CAWSVARGAFF. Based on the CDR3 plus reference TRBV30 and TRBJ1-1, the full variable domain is SQTIHQWPATLVQPVGSPLSLECTVEGTSNPNLYWYRQAAGRGLQLLFYSVGIGQISSEVPQNLSASRPQDRQFILSSKKLLLSDSGFYLCAWSVARGAFFGQGTRLTVV.

CDR3 sequence reads: CSVASGNTIYF. DNA for the CDR3: TGCAGCGTTGCCTCTGGAAACACCATATATTTT. The chain has TRBV29-1 and TRBJ1-3, with unresolved D. V shed 4 bases and J shed 0 bases, with 1 base lying between them. The V gene's germline CDR1 is SQVTM and CDR2 ANQGSEA. The CDR3 totals 11 residues. Looking up the rest from reference TRBV29-1 and TRBJ1-3 gives the full variable domain: SAVISQKPSRDICQRGTSLTIQCQVDSQVTMMFWYRQQPGQSLTLIATANQGSEATYESGFVIDKFPISRPNLTFSTLTVSNMSPEDSSIYLCSVASGNTIYFGEGSWLTVV.

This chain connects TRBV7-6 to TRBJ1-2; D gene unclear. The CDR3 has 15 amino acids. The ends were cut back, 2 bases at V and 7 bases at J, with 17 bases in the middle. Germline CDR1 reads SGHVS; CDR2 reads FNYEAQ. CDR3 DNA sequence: TGTGCCAGCAGCTTAACTTCTGTGGGTTCAAGTGGCTACACCTTC. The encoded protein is CASSLTSVGSSGYTF.

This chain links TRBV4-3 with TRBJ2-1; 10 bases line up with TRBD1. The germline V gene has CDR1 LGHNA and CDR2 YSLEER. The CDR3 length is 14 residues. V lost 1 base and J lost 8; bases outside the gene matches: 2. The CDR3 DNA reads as TGCGCCAGCAGCCAAGGGGACAGGGGCCATGAGCAGTTCTTC. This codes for CASSQGDRGHEQFF.

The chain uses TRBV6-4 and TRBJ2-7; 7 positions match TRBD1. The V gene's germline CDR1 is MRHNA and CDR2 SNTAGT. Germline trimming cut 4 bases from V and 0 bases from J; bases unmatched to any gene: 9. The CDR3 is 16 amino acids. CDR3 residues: CASSAPTGVTSYEQYF. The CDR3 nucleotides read TGTGCCAGCAGTGCCCCTACAGGGGTCACCTCCTACGAGCAGTACTTC.

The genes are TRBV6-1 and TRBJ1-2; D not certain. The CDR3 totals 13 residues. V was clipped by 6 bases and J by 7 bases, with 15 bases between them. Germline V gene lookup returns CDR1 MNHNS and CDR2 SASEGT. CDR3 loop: CASSLGPESGYTF. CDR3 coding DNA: TGTGCCAGCAGCTTAGGGCCCGAGTCTGGCTACACCTTC.

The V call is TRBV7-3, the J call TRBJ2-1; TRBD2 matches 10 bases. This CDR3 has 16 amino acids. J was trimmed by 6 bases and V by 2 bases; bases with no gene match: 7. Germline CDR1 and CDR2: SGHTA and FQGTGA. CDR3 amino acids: CASSLFGTSAPNEQFF. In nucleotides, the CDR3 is TGTGCCAGCAGCTTATTTGGGACTAGCGCACCCAATGAGCAGTTCTTC.

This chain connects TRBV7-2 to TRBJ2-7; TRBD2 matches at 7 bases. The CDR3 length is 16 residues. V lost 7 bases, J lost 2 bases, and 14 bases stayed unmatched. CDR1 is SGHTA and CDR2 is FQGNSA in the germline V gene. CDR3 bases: TGTGCCAGCACCCTTAGCTGGGGAGGGGTGACCTACGAGCAGTACTTC. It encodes CASTLSWGGVTYEQYF.

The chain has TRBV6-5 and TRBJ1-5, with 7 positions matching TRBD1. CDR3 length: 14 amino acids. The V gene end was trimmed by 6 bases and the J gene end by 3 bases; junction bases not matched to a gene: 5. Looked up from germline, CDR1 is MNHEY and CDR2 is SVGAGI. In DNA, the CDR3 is TGTGCCAGCAGCCAGACAGGGCCCAATCAGCCCCAGCATTTT. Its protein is CASSQTGPNQPQHF.